This T cell receptor (beta chain) originates from a study of CD8+ T cells in alopecia areata. Study-level background: For the treated group, dosing was oral tofacitinib at 5 to 10 mg twice daily.

This clone turned up a few times. Germline CDR1 reads SGHAT; CDR2 reads FQNNGV. V was pared by 5 bases and J by 3 bases, with 7 bases between. The CDR3 spans 12 residues. Sequencing relied on a cDNA template that was reverse transcribed from extracted RNA. The table came from immunoSEQ multiplex PCR; TCRdb's copy has only in-frame clones and leaves some out. The sample lists 140,000 to 150,000 clones, under 60% occurring once. V and J are TRBV11-2 and TRBJ1-1; no firm D call. The sequence was collected from a human donor with alopecia areata. The sample was CD4+ T cells sorted from blood, taken at week 0. CDR3 DNA sequence: TGTGCCAGCAGCCCGAGGGACACTGAAGCTTTCTTT. Protein sequence: CASSPRDTEAFF.